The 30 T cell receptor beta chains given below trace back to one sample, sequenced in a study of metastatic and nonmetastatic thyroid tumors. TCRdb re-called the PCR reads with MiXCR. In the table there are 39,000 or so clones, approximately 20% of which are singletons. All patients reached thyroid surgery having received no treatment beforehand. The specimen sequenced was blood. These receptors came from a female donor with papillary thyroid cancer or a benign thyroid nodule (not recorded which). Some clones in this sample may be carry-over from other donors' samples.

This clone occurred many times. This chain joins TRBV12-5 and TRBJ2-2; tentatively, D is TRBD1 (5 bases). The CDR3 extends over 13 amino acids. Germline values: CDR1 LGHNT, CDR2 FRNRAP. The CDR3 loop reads CASYRSNTGELFF. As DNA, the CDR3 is TGTGCCAGCTACAGGTCGAACACCGGGGAGCTGTTTTTT.

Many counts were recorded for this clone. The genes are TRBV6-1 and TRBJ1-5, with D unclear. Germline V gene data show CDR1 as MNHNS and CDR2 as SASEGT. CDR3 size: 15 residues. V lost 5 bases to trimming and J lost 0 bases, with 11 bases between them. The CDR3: CASSTTVYSNQPQHF. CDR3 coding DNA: TGTGCCAGCAGTACCACAGTGTATAGCAATCAGCCCCAGCATTTT.

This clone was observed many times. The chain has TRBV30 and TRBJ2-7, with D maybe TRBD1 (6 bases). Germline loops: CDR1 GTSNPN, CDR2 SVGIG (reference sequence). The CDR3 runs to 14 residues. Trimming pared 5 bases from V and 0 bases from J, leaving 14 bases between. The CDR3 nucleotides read TGTGCCTGGGCCGGACAGAGTACCTCCTACGAGCAGTACTTC. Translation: CAWAGQSTSYEQYF.

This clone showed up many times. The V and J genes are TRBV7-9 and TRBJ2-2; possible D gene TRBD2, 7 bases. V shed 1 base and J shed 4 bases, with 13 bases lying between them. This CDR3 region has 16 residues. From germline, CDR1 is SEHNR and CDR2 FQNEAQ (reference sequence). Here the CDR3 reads CASSLVLGGGTGELFF. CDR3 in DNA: TGTGCCAGCAGCTTAGTCTTGGGAGGGGGCACCGGGGAGCTGTTTTTT. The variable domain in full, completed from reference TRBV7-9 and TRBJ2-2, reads DTGVSQNPRHKITKRGQNVTFRCDPISEHNRLYWYRQTLGQGPEFLTYFQNEAQLEKSRLLSDRFSAERPKGSFSTLEIQRTEQGDSAMYLCASSLVLGGGTGELFFGEGSRLTVL.

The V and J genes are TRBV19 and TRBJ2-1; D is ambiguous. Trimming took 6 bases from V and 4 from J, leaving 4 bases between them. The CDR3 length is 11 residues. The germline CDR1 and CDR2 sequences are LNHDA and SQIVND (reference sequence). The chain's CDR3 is CASRAYNEQFF. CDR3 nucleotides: TGTGCCAGTAGGGCTTACAATGAGCAGTTCTTC.

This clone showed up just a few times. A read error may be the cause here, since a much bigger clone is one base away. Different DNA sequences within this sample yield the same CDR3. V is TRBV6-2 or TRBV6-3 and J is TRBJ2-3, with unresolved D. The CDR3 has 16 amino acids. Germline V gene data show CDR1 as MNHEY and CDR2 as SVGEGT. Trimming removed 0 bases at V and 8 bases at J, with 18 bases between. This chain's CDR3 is CASSYSVGRPDATQYF. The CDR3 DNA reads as TGTGCCAGCAGTTACTCGGTCGGTAGGCCGGATGCTACGCAGTATTTT.

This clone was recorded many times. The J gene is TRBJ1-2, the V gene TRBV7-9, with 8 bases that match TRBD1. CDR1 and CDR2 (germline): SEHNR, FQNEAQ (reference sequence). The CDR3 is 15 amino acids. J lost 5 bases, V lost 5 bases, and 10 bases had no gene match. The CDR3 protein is CASSQGQGGGYGYTF. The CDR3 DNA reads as TGTGCCAGCAGCCAAGGACAGGGCGGAGGATATGGCTACACCTTC.

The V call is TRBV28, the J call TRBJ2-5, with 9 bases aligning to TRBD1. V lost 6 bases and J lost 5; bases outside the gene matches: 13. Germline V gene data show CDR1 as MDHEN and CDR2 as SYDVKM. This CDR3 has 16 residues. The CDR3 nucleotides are TGTGCCAGCAGCCGAGGACAGGGGTCTAGCATTGAGACCCAGTACTTC. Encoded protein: CASSRGQGSSIETQYF.

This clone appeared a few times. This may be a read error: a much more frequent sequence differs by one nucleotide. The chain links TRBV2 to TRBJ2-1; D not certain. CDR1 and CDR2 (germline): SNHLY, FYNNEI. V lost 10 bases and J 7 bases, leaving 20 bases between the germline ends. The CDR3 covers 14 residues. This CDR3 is CANLPDQLQNEQFF. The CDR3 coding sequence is TGTGCCAACCTTCCGGACCAATTGCAAAATGAGCAGTTCTTC.

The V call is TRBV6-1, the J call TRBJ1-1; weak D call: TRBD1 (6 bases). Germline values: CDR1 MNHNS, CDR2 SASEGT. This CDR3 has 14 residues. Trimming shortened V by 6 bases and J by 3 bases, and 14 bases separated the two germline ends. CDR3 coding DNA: TGTGCCAGCAGACATATATACAGGGACACTGAAGCTTTCTTT. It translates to CASRHIYRDTEAFF.

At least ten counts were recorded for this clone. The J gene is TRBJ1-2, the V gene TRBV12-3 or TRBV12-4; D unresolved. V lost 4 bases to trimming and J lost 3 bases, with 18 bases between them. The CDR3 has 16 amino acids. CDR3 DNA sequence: TGTGCCAGCAGTTCCTCTTATGGGCAGACTCACTATGGCTACACCTTC. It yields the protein CASSSSYGQTHYGYTF.

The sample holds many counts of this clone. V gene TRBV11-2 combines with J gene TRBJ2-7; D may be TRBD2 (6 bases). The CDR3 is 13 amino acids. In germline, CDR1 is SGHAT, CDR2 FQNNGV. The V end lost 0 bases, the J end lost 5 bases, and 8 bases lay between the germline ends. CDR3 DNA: TGTGCCAGCAGCTTAGATGAGCGGGACGAGCAGTACTTC. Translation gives CASSLDERDEQYF.

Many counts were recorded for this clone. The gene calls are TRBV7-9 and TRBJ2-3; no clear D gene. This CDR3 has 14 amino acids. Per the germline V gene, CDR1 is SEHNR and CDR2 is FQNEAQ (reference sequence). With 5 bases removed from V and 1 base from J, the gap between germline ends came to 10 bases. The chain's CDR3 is CASSENAGTDTQYF. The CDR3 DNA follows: TGTGCCAGCAGCGAGAATGCGGGCACAGATACGCAGTATTTT.

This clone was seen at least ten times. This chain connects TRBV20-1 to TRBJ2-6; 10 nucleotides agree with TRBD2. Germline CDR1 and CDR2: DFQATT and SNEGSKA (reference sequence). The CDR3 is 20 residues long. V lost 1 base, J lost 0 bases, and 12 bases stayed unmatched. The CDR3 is CSARVTRLAGGASGANVLTF. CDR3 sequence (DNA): TGCAGTGCTAGAGTCACGAGACTAGCGGGTGGGGCCTCTGGGGCCAACGTCCTGACTTTC.

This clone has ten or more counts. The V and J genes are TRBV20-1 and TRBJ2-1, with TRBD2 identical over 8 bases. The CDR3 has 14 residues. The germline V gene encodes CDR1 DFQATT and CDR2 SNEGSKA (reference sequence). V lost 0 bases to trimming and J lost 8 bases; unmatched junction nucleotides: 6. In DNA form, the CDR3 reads TGCAGTGCTAGAGATCTCGGGAGGGCCGATGAGCAGTTCTTC. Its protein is CSARDLGRADEQFF.

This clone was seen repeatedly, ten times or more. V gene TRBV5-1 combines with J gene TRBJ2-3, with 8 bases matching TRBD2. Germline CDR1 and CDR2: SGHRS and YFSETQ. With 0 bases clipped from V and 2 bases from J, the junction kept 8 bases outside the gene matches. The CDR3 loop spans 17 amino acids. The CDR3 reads CASSLGVAGPPTDTQYF. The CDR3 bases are TGCGCCAGCAGCTTGGGGGTAGCGGGGCCCCCCACAGATACGCAGTATTTT.

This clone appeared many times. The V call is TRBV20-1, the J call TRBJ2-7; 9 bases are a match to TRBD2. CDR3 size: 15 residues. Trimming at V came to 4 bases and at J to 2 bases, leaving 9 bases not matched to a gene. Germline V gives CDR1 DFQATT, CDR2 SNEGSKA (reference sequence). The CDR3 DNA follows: TGCAGTGCTACCCCCGGTGGGACTAGCACCTACGAGCAGTACTTC. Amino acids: CSATPGGTSTYEQYF.

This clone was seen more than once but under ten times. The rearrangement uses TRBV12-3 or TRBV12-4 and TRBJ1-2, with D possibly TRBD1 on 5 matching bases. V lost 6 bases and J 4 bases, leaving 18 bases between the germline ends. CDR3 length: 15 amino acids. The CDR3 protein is CASSRLAGRGYGYTF. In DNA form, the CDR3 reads TGTGCCAGCAGCCGTCTTGCAGGGCGCGGCTATGGCTACACCTTC.

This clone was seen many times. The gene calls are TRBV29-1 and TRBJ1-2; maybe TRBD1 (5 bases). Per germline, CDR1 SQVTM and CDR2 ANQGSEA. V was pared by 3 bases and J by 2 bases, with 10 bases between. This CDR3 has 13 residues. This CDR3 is CSVDEGANYGYTF. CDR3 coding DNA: TGCAGCGTTGATGAAGGGGCCAACTATGGCTACACCTTC.

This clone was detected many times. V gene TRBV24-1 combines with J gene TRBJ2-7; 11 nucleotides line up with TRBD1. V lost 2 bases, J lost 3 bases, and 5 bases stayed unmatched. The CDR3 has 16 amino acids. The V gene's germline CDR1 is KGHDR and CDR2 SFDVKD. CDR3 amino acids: CATSDSAGTGGYEQYF. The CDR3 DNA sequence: TGTGCCACCAGTGATTCTGCCGGGACAGGGGGCTACGAGCAGTACTTC.

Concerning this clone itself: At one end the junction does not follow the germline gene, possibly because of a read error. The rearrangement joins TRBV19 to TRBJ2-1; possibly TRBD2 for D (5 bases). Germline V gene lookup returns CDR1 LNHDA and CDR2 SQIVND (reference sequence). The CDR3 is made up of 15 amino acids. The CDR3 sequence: CASSIRIASGNEKFF. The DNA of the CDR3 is TGTGCCAGTAGTATCCGAATAGCGTCGGGTAATGAGAAGTTCTTC.

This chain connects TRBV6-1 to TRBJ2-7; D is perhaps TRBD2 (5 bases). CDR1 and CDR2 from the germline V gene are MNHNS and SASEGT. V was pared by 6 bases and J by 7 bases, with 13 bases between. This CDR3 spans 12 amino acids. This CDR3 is CASSPGLEEQYF. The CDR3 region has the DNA TGTGCCAGCAGCCCTGGACTGGAGGAGCAGTACTTC.

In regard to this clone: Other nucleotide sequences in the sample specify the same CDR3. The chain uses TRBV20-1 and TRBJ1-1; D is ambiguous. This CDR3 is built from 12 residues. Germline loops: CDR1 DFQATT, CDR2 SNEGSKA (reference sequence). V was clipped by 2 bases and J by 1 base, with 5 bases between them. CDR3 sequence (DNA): TGCAGTGCTAGACGCGGGAACACTGAAGCTTTCTTT. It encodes CSARRGNTEAFF.

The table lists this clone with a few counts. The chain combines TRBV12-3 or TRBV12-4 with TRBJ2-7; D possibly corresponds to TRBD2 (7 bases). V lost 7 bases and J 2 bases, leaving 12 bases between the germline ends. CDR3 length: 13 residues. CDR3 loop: CASTLGGPYEQYF. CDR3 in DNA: TGTGCCAGCACCTTGGGGGGGCCCTACGAGCAGTACTTC.

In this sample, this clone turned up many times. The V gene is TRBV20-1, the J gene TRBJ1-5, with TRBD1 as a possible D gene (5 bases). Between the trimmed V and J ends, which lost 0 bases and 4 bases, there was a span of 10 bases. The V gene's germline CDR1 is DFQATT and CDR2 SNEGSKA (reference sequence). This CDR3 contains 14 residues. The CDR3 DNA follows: TGCAGTGCTAGAGAGGGGCAGACTAATCAGCCCCAGCATTTT. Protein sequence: CSAREGQTNQPQHF.

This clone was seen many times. In nucleotides, the CDR3 is TGTGCCAGCCACCCAGGGGGCGGGAGATCAGATACGCAGTATTTT. Protein sequence: CASHPGGGRSDTQYF. The rearrangement joins TRBV6-1 to TRBJ2-3, with D perhaps matching TRBD1 (8 bases). The germline gives CDR1 MNHNS, CDR2 SASEGT. Between the trimmed V and J ends, which lost 8 bases and 4 bases, there was a span of 19 bases. The CDR3 length is 15 residues.

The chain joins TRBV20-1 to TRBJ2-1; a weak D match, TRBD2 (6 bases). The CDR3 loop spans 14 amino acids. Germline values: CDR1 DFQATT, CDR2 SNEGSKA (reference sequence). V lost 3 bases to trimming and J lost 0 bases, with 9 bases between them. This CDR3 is CSASGRASYNEQFF. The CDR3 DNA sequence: TGCAGTGCTAGCGGGAGAGCCTCCTACAATGAGCAGTTCTTC.

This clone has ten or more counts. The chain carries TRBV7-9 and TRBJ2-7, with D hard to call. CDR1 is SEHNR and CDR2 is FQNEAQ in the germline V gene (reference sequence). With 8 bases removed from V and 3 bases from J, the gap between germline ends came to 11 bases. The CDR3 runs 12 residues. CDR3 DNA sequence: TGTGCCAGCGGCAGGACCGTCTACGAGCAGTACTTC. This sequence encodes CASGRTVYEQYF.

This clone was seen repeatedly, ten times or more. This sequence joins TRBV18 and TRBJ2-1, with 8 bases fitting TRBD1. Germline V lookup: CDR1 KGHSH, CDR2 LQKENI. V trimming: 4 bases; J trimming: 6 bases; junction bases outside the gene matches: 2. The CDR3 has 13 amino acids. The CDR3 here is CASSLDRANEQFF. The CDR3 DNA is TGTGCCAGCTCACTGGACAGGGCCAATGAGCAGTTCTTC. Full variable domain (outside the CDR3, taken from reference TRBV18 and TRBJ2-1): NAGVMQNPRHLVRRRGQEARLRCSPMKGHSHVYWYRQLPEEGLKFMVYLQKENIIDESGMPKERFSAEFPKEGPSILRIQQVVRGDSAAYFCASSLDRANEQFFGPGTRLTVL.

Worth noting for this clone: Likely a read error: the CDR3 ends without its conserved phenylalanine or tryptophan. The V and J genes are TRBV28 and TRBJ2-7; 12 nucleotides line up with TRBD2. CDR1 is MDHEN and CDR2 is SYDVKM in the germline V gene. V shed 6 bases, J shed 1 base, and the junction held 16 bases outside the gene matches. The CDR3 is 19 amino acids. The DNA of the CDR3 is TGTGCCAGCAGACCCCGCTCCGGGACTAGCGGGCCCTCATCCTACGAGCAGTACCTC. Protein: CASRPRSGTSGPSSYEQYL.